This T cell receptor beta chain was documented in a study of vaccination effects on CD4 cells after COVID-19. Whole-study context: Vaccination of participants consisted of two doses of either the BNT162b2 or mRNA-1273 vaccine.

The assay was immunoSEQ multiplex PCR, and TCRdb's table has in-frame clones only and misses some. Of tens of thousands of clones listed, roughly 72% were seen once; the top ten hold approximately 4%. The length of the CDR3 is 14 residues. Germline-derived CDR1 and CDR2 are SGHAT and FQNNGV. The V end was cut by 1 base, the J end by 4 bases, with 5 bases between. Note on this clone: Its antigen is still unknown.

Before any sequencing was done, the ViraFEST assay used viral peptide pools to expand antigen-specific CD4+ T cells. At the end of over 8 days of culture, CD4+ T cells were isolated. All vaccine recipients tested negative for nucleocapsid antibodies and had never contracted SARS-CoV-2 infection. The input for sequencing was CD4+ T cells from PBMCs cultured with HCoV-OC43 spike peptides, taken before COVID-19 vaccination. Documented subset: HCoV-OC43 spike overlapping peptide pool stimulation. The TCR sequence derives from a human donor who received a COVID-19 vaccine. The chain joins TRBV11-2 to TRBJ2-6; D unclear. CDR3 region: CASSLGSGANVLTF. The CDR3 coding sequence is TGTGCCAGCAGCTTAGGGTCAGGGGCCAACGTCCTGACTTTC.